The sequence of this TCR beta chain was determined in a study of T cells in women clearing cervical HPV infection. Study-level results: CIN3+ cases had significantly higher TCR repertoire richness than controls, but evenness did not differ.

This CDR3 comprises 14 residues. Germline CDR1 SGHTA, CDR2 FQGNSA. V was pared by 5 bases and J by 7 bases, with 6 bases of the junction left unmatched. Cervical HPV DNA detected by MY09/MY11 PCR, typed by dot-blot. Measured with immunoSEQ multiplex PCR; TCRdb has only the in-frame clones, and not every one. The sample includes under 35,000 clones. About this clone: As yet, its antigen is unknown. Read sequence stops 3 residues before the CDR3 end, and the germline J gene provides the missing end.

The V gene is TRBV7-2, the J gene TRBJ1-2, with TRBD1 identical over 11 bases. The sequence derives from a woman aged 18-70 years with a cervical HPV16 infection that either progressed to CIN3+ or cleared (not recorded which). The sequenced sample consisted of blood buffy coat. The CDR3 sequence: CASSTGTGGGGYTF. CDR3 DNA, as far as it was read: TGTGCCAGCAGCACCGGGACAGGGGGAGGTGGC. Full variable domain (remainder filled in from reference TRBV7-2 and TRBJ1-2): GAGVSQSPSNKVTEKGKDVELRCDPISGHTALYWYRQSLGQGLEFLIYFQGNSAPDKSGLPSDRFSAERTGGSVSTLTIQRTQQEDSAVYLCASSTGTGGGGYTFGSGTRLTVV.